This paragraph covers one T cell receptor beta chain sequence. The antigen is not known. For the second PCR, which ran for about 7 to 11 cycles, a sample-barcoded 5' primer and a J-beta primer mix were used. The template-switch adaptor was a 5' adaptor with 12 random nucleotides. It tagged each cDNA molecule. TCRdb reprocessed the 5' RACE reads with MiXCR, giving one entry per CDR3 protein. Of 590,000 or so distinct CDR3 sequences listed, 25% to 30% are singletons. V lost 0 bases to trimming and J lost 0 bases, with 14 bases between them. CDR3 length: 17 residues. The germline CDR1 and CDR2 sequences are SGHTA and FQGTGA. The data belong to a study of blood T cells in healthy people across ages. Whole-study context: Capturing about one barcoded beta molecule per two T cells was achieved by template switching.

Study-wide results and limits: Diversity estimated from one million T cells was considered an underestimate. Long-lived and aged donors differed, with more naive CD4+ cells and higher diversity in the long-lived.

The chain links TRBV7-3 to TRBJ1-1, with D hard to call. Sample: blood. The origin of this receptor is an elderly woman in good health. The CDR3 DNA is TGTGCCAGCAGCTTAACAGGTATAGGTTCCATGAACACTGAAGCTTTCTTT. Amino acids: CASSLTGIGSMNTEAFF.